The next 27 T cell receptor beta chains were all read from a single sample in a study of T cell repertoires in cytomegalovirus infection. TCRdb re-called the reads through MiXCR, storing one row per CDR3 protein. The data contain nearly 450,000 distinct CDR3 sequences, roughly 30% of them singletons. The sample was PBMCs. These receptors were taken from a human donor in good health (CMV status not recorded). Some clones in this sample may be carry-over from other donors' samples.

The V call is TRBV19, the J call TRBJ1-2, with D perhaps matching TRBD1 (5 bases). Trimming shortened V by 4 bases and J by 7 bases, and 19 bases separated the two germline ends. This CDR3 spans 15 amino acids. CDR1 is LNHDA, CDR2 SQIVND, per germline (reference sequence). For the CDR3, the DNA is TGTGCCAGTAGTACTCGGGACCGTGTGGACTTTGGCTACACCTTC. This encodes CASSTRDRVDFGYTF.

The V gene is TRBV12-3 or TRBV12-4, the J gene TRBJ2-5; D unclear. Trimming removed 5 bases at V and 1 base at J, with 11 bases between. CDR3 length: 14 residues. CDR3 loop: CASSTDPSQETQYF. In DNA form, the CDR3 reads TGTGCCAGCAGTACTGACCCCTCCCAAGAGACCCAGTACTTC.

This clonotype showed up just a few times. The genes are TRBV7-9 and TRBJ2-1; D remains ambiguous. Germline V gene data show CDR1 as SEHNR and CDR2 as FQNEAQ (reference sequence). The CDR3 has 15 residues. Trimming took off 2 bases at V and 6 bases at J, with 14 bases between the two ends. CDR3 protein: CASSLSETGSNEQFF. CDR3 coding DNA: TGTGCCAGCAGCTTATCGGAGACTGGCAGCAATGAGCAGTTCTTC.

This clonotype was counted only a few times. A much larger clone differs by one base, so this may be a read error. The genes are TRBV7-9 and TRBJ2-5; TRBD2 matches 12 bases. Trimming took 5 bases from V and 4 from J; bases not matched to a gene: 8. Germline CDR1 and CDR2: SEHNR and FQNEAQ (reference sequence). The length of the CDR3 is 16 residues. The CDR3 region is CASSPPSGGAPETQYF. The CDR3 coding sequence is TGTGCCAGCAGCCCCCCTAGCGGGGGGGCCCCAGAGACCCAGTACTTC.

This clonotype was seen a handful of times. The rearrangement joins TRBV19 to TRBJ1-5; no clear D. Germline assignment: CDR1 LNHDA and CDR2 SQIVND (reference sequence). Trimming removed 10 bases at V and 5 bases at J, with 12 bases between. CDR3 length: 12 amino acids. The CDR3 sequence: CATRVGYQPQHF. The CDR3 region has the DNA TGTGCCACACGAGTAGGATATCAGCCCCAGCATTTT.

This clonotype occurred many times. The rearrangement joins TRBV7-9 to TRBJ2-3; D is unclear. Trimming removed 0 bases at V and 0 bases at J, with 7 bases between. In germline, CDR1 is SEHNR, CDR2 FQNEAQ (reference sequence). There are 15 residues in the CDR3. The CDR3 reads CASSLAGSSTDTQYF. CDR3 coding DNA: TGTGCCAGCAGCTTAGCGGGGTCTAGCACAGATACGCAGTATTTT.

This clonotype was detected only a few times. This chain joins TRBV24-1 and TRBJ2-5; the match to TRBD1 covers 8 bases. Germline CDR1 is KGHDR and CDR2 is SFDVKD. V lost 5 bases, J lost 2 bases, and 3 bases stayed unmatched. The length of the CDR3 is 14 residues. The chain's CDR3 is CATSARTGQETQYF. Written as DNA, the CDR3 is TGTGCCACCAGTGCCCGGACAGGGCAAGAGACCCAGTACTTC.

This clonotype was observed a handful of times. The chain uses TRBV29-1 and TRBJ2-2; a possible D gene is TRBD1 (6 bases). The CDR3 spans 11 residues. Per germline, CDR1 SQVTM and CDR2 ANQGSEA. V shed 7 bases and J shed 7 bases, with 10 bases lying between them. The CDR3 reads CSARQDGELFF. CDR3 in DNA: TGCAGCGCTAGACAGGACGGGGAGCTGTTTTTT.

The CDR3 region is CASSLYRVNSPLHF. The CDR3 DNA sequence: TGTGCCAGCAGCCTTTATCGGGTTAATTCACCCCTCCACTTT. This sequence joins TRBV7-8 and TRBJ1-6; D call uncertain. With 5 bases removed from V and 6 bases from J, the gap between germline ends came to 11 bases. The CDR3 is made up of 14 amino acids. CDR1 is SGHVS and CDR2 is FQNEAQ in the germline V gene.

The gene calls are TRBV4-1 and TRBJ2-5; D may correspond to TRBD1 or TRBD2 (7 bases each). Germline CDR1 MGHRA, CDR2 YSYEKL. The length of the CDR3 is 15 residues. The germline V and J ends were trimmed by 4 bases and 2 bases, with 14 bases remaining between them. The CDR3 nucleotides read TGCGCCAGCAGCCTCATCAGGGGGGGGCAAGAGACCCAGTACTTC. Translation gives CASSLIRGGQETQYF.

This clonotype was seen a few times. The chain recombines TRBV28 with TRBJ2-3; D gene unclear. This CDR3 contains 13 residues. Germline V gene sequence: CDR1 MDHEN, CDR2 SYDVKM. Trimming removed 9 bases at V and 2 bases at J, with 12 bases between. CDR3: CASISRSTDTQYF. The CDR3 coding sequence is TGTGCCAGTATCAGCCGATCCACAGATACGCAGTATTTT. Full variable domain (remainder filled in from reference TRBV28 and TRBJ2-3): DVKVTQSSRYLVKRTGEKVFLECVQDMDHENMFWYRQDPGLGLRLIYFSYDVKMKEKGDIPEGYSVSREKKERFSLILESASTNQTSMYLCASISRSTDTQYFGPGTRLTVL.

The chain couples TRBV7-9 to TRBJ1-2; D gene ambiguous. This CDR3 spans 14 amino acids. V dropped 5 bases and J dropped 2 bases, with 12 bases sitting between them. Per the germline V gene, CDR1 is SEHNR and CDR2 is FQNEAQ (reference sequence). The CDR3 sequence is CASSLTTLNYGYTF. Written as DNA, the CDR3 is TGTGCCAGCAGCCTTACAACTCTAAACTATGGCTACACCTTC.

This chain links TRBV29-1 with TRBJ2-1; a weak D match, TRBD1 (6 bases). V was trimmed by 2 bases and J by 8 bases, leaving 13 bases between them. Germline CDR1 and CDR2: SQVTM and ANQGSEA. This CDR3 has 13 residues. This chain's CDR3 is CSVEQGLKDEQFF. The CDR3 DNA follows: TGCAGCGTTGAACAGGGGCTAAAGGATGAGCAGTTCTTC.

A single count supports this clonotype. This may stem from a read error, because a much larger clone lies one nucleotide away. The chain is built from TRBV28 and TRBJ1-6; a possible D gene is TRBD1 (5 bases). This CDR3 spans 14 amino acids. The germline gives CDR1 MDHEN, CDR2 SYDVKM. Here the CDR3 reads CAGSLGVDNSPLHF. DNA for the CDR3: TGTGCCGGCAGTTTAGGGGTTGATAATTCACCCCTCCACTTT.

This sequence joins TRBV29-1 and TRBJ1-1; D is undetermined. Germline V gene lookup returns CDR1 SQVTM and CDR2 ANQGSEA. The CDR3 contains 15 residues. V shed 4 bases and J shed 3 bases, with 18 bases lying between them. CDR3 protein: CSVVVIGLEDTEAFF. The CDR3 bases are TGCAGCGTTGTGGTTATAGGCCTTGAGGACACTGAAGCTTTCTTT.

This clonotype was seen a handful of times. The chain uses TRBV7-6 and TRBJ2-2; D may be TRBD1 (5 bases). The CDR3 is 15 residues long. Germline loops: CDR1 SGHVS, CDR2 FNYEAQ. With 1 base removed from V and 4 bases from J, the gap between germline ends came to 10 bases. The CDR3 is CASSLGQGPTGELFF. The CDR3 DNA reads TGTGCCAGCAGCTTAGGGCAGGGTCCCACCGGGGAGCTGTTTTTT.

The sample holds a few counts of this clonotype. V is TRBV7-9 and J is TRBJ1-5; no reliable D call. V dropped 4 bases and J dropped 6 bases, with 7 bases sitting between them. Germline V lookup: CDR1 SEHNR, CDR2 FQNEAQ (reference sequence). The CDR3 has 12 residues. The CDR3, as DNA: TGTGCCAGCAGCTCCCCGACTCAGCCCCAGCATTTT. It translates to CASSSPTQPQHF.

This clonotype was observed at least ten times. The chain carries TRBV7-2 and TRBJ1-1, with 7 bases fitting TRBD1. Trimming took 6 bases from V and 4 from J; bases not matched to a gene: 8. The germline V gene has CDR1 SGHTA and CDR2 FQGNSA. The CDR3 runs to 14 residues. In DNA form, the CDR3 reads TGTGCCAGCAGAGTTTCAGGGACAGCCACTGAAGCTTTCTTT. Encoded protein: CASRVSGTATEAFF.

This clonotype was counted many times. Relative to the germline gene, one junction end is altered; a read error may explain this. CDR3 sequence (DNA): TGCGCCAGCAGTCAAGGGAAGAAGAACTTT. Translating it yields CASSQGKKNF. The chain combines TRBV23-1 with TRBJ1-6; no clear D. TRBV23-1 is assigned to the ORF class and has an uncertain function. CDR3 length: 10 residues.

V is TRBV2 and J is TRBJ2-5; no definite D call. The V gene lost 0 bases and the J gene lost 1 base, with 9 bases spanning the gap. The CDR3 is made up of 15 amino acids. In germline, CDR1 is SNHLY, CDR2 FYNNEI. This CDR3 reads CASSEASRAQETQYF. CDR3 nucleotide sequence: TGTGCCAGCAGTGAAGCATCTCGGGCCCAAGAGACCCAGTACTTC.

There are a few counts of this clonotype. The CDR3 nucleotides read TGCAGTGCTTACGGGACAGTCTACAATGAGCAGTTCTTC. Translation: CSAYGTVYNEQFF. The chain recombines TRBV20-1 with TRBJ2-1; the match to TRBD1 covers 7 bases. CDR1 and CDR2 from the germline V gene are DFQATT and SNEGSKA (reference sequence). Trimming cost V 5 bases and J 3 bases; bases outside gene matches: 4. This CDR3 region has 13 residues.

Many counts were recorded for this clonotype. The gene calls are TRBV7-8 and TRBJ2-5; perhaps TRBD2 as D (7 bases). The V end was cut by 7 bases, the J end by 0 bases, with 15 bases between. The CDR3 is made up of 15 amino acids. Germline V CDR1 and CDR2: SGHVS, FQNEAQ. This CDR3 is CASTPGRGYQETQYF. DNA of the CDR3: TGTGCCAGCACCCCAGGGAGGGGGTACCAAGAGACCCAGTACTTC.

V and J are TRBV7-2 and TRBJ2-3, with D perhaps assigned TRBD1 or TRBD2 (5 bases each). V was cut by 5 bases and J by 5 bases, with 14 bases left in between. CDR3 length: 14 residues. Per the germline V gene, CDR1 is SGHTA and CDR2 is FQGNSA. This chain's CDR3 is CASSPRGDLDTQYF. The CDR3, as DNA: TGTGCCAGCAGCCCCCGGGGCGACCTAGATACGCAGTATTTT.

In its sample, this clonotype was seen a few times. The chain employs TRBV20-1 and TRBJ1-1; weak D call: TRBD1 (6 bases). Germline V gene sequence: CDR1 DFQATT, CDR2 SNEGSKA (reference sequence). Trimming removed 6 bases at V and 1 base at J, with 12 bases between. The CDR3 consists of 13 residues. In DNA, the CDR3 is TGCAGTGCCCGGGGGCCCAGGAACACTGAAGCTTTCTTT. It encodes CSARGPRNTEAFF.

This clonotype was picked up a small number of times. The CDR3 region is CASSFLGVMNTEAFF. In nucleotides, the CDR3 is TGTGCCAGCAGCTTTCTGGGCGTTATGAACACTGAAGCTTTCTTT. V is TRBV11-2 and J is TRBJ1-1; D not resolved. The CDR3 totals 15 residues. V was trimmed by 3 bases and J by 0 bases, leaving 11 bases between them. CDR1 and CDR2 from the germline V gene are SGHAT and FQNNGV.

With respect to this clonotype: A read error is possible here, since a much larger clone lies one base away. The CDR3 region is CTSSPPGGGATDTQYF. The CDR3 nucleotides are TGTACCAGCAGCCCCCCGGGTGGGGGAGCGACAGATACGCAGTATTTT. The V and J genes are TRBV7-2 and TRBJ2-3, with D tentatively TRBD1 or TRBD2 (5 bases each). There are 16 residues in the CDR3. V lost 5 bases and J 3 bases, leaving 18 bases between the germline ends. Germline CDR1 SGHTA, CDR2 FQGNSA.

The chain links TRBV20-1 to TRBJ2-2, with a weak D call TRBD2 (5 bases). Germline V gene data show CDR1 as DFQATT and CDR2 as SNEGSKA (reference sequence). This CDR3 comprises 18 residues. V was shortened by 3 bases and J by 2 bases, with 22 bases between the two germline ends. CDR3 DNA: TGCAGTGCTAGCCGGACCGGTAGGGTCGGGGTAAACACCGGGGAGCTGTTTTTT. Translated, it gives CSASRTGRVGVNTGELFF.